The clone carrying this TCR beta chain was picked up many times. No antigen is known for it. Germline assignment: CDR1 LNHNV and CDR2 YYDKDF (reference sequence). The CDR3 contains 15 residues. Trimming removed 3 bases at V and 3 bases at J, with 11 bases between. A multiplex PCR was run with 60 Vbeta primers and 13 Jbeta primers. Measured with immunoSEQ multiplex PCR; TCRdb has only the in-frame clones, and not every one. The sample has 210,000 or so clones, around 79% seen once. This sample was included in a study of cytomegalovirus exposure and HLA in healthy donors. Whole-study results and caveats: TRBV6-2, TRBV6-3 and some other V segments were unresolvable in 87-base-pair reads. For most TCR beta V segments, an earlier analysis put the productive rate at about 87% or about 30% of the time. It was in a later analysis that TCR association rates were seen to vary by HLA locus, highest for DRB1 and lowest for HLA-C. Association of a missense DCLRE1C variant with TCR beta V- and J-gene trimming was reported in a later analysis.

The material sequenced was PBMCs. This clonotype originated in a man between 18 and 29 years old in good health and CMV-seronegative. This chain links TRBV15 with TRBJ1-4, with D maybe TRBD1 (6 bases). DNA of the CDR3: TGTGCCACCAGCAGGGATACAGGGTCTAATGAAAAACTGTTTTTT. Amino acids: CATSRDTGSNEKLFF.